A few counts support the clone carrying this TCR beta chain. This CDR3 has 16 amino acids. Germline lookup yields CDR1 SEHNR and CDR2 FQNEAQ (reference sequence). V gave up 2 bases and J gave up 6 bases; unmatched junction bases: 7. The source of the sample is a study of blood T cell repertoires in COVID-19. Repertoires were generated with immunoSEQ multiplex PCR, while TCRdb's copy carries only in-frame clones and drops some. Of fewer than 350,000 clones in the sample, roughly 85% were seen once. The sequencing input was PBMCs or T cells enriched from blood (not recorded which). The chain joins TRBV7-9 to TRBJ2-2; 9 bases line up with TRBD2. The clonotype was recovered from a woman between 40 and 55 years old who had recovered from COVID-19. CDR3 region: CASSLRAGGSSGELFF. The CDR3 DNA reads TGTGCCAGCAGCTTACGAGCGGGAGGTTCTTCCGGGGAGCTGTTTTTT.